This T cell receptor beta chain was captured in a study of monozygotic twins with inflammatory bowel disease. This CDR3 is built from 16 residues. The germline gives CDR1 MNHEY, CDR2 SVGEGT. cDNA was made in eight separate reactions per sample. Two nested PCRs, approximately 16 and 9 cycles, amplified TCRalpha and TCRbeta cDNA. Following a re-call of the 5' RACE reads, TCRdb has one entry per CDR3 protein and lacks DNA. The sample includes roughly 140,000 distinct CDR3 sequences. Sequenced input: blood. This clonotype was obtained from a human donor with ulcerative colitis or Crohn's disease, or a healthy co-twin of an affected twin (not recorded which). This rearrangement joins TRBV6-2 or TRBV6-3 to TRBJ1-6; with no DNA, the TCRdb D assignment of TRBD1 cannot be verified. The chain's CDR3 is CASSPMGTGVGSPLHF.